The 23 T cell receptor beta chains listed next were all sequenced from one sample in a study of T-cell reconstitution after alpha-beta-depleted transplantation in children. A TCRbeta library incorporating unique molecular identifiers was prepared. A single record per CDR3 protein comes from TCRdb applying MiXCR to the PCR reads. The sample lists more than 150,000 distinct CDR3 sequences, approximately 6.8% occurring once. Sequencing was performed on PBMCs from the stem cell graft donor, taken from the stem cell graft. The receptors were gathered from a human donor who donated a stem cell graft to a child with Wiskott-Aldrich syndrome.

This clonotype came up a few times. The V and J genes are TRBV5-1 and TRBJ2-7, with 7 positions matching TRBD1. Trimming removed 4 bases from V and 0 bases from J; junction bases left unmatched: 13. From germline, CDR1 is SGHRS and CDR2 YFSETQ. The CDR3 length is 17 residues. CDR3 in DNA: TGCGCCAGCAGCAAGACTCTCCGACAGGGTTACTCCTACGAGCAGTACTTC. Encoded protein: CASSKTLRQGYSYEQYF.

This clonotype was detected ten times or more. The rearrangement uses TRBV5-5 and TRBJ2-7; D might be TRBD2 (6 bases). Looked up from germline, CDR1 is SGHKS and CDR2 is YYEKEE (reference sequence). This CDR3 region has 16 residues. V dropped 0 bases and J dropped 4 bases, with 17 bases sitting between them. The CDR3 sequence is CASSLVPIADIYEQYF. The CDR3 coding sequence is TGTGCCAGCAGCTTGGTTCCGATAGCGGATATATACGAGCAGTACTTC.

The sample holds many counts of this clonotype. This chain uses TRBV9 with TRBJ1-1, with D perhaps matching TRBD1 (5 bases). The CDR3 has 16 amino acids. CDR1 and CDR2 from the germline V gene are SGDLS and YYNGEE. V was shortened by 0 bases and J by 0 bases, with 12 bases between the two germline ends. The CDR3 DNA is TGTGCCAGCAGCGTAGGAGTGGGACTGATGAACACTGAAGCTTTCTTT. Amino acid sequence: CASSVGVGLMNTEAFF.

Turning to this clonotype: Since a much larger clone is just one base distant, this may be a read error. The chain combines TRBV25-1 with TRBJ2-1; TRBD1 agrees at 7 bases. CDR1 is MGHDK and CDR2 is SYGVNS in the germline V gene. V lost 4 bases to trimming and J lost 2 bases; unmatched junction nucleotides: 8. The CDR3 loop spans 16 amino acids. The CDR3 region has the DNA TGTGCCAGCAGTGCTCTACAGGGGACGACCTACAATGAGCAGTTCTTC. This translates into CASSALQGTTYNEQFF.

This clonotype was detected ten times or more. The chain recombines TRBV18 with TRBJ1-1, with TRBD1 matching 8 bases. Germline values: CDR1 KGHSH, CDR2 LQKENI. The CDR3 is made up of 16 amino acids. V lost 5 bases to trimming and J lost 1 base; unmatched junction nucleotides: 9. CDR3: CASSSRDRSRNTEAFF. The CDR3 DNA reads TGTGCCAGCTCATCCCGGGACAGGTCTAGGAACACTGAAGCTTTCTTT.

At least ten counts were recorded for this clonotype. V is TRBV12-3 or TRBV12-4 and J is TRBJ2-5, with a possible D match to TRBD2 (6 bases). Trimming removed 2 bases at V and 5 bases at J, with 12 bases between. The CDR3 consists of 14 residues. The CDR3 DNA reads TGTGCCAGCAGTTTACTGGCGGGACTGGAGACCCAGTACTTC. It specifies CASSLLAGLETQYF.

This clonotype came up many times. The CDR3 region has the DNA TGTGCCAGCAGTAACACAGGGGCCGCTAACTATGGCTACACCTTC. This sequence encodes CASSNTGAANYGYTF. This rearrangement joins TRBV27 to TRBJ1-2; TRBD1 matches 7 bases. The V gene end was trimmed by 5 bases and the J gene end by 0 bases; junction bases not matched to a gene: 6. The germline gives CDR1 MNHEY, CDR2 SMNVEV (reference sequence). CDR3 length: 15 residues.

This clonotype has a count of ten or more. The chain recombines TRBV20-1 with TRBJ2-3; 8 bases line up with TRBD2. The CDR3 has 16 residues. The germline gives CDR1 DFQATT, CDR2 SNEGSKA (reference sequence). Trimming removed 5 bases from V and 1 base from J; junction bases left unmatched: 11. The CDR3 loop reads CSAYNSGRAGTDTQYF. The CDR3 coding sequence is TGCAGTGCTTACAATTCCGGGAGGGCGGGCACAGATACGCAGTATTTT.

This clonotype has at least ten counts. The chain links TRBV10-3 to TRBJ2-7; D call uncertain. The length of the CDR3 is 13 residues. CDR1 ENHRY and CDR2 SYGVKD come from the germline V gene. V was shortened by 3 bases and J by 3 bases, with 9 bases between the two germline ends. The CDR3, as DNA: TGTGCCATCAGTGATATTTCGGGCTACGAGCAGTACTTC. Translation gives CAISDISGYEQYF.

This clonotype has ten or more counts. The V call is TRBV12-3 or TRBV12-4, the J call TRBJ1-5; no clear D gene. Trimming cost V 6 bases and J 5 bases, with 11 bases left between them. The CDR3 is 13 residues long. Here the CDR3 reads CASSLDGYQPQHF. DNA for the CDR3: TGTGCCAGCAGCCTGGACGGATATCAGCCCCAGCATTTT.

In this sample, this clonotype turned up many times. One end of the junction is discordant with germline, which a read error may explain. This chain joins TRBV29-1 and TRBJ2-5, with D hard to call. This CDR3 has 8 amino acids. Germline assignment: CDR1 SQVTM and CDR2 ANQGSEA. The chain's CDR3 is CSVEDRGF. The CDR3 DNA is TGCAGCGTTGAAGATCGAGGTTTC.

The rearrangement uses TRBV10-3 and TRBJ1-2; possible D gene TRBD1, 5 bases. V was trimmed by 6 bases and J by 4 bases, leaving 12 bases between them. The CDR3 consists of 13 residues. CDR1 is ENHRY, CDR2 SYGVKD, per germline. CDR3 in amino acids: CAISPDGGYGYTF. DNA for the CDR3: TGTGCCATCAGCCCCGACGGGGGCTATGGCTACACCTTC.

This clonotype occurred many times. The gene calls are TRBV5-1 and TRBJ2-5; 11 positions agree with TRBD2. CDR1 is SGHRS, CDR2 YFSETQ, per germline. V was pared by 6 bases and J by 3 bases, with 1 base of the junction left unmatched. This CDR3 contains 13 residues. The CDR3 protein is CASTTSGKETQYF. In nucleotides, the CDR3 is TGCGCCAGCACGACTAGCGGGAAAGAGACCCAGTACTTC. The variable domain in full, completed from reference TRBV5-1 and TRBJ2-5, reads KAGVTQTPRYLIKTRGQQVTLSCSPISGHRSVSWYQQTPGQGLQFLFEYFSETQRNKGNFPGRFSGRQFSNSRSEMNVSTLELGDSALYLCASTTSGKETQYFGPGTRLLVL.

This clonotype was recorded many times. The chain combines TRBV29-1 with TRBJ1-2; 9 bases align to TRBD1. With 0 bases clipped from V and 2 bases from J, the junction kept 7 bases outside the gene matches. The CDR3 length is 16 residues. From germline, CDR1 is SQVTM and CDR2 ANQGSEA. Here the CDR3 DNA reads TGCAGCGTTGAAGAACCGGGACAGGGCTGGAACTATGGCTACACCTTC. Protein product: CSVEEPGQGWNYGYTF.

This clonotype was seen ten or more times. This chain joins TRBV6-5 and TRBJ2-1, with 13 bases matching TRBD2. The CDR3 length is 17 residues. V was clipped by 0 bases and J by 6 bases; unmatched bases: 5. Germline loops: CDR1 MNHEY, CDR2 SVGAGI. The CDR3 DNA reads TGTGCCAGCAGTTACTCGCCCGGACTAGCGGGAGTCAATGAGCAGTTCTTC. Translated, it gives CASSYSPGLAGVNEQFF.

This clonotype was seen many times. The V and J genes are TRBV7-9 and TRBJ2-1; no firm D call. V was trimmed by 5 bases and J by 1 base, leaving 15 bases between them. From germline, CDR1 is SEHNR and CDR2 FQNEAQ (reference sequence). This CDR3 contains 16 residues. DNA of the CDR3: TGTGCCAGCAGCGACCTCAGCGTTGTGTCCTACAATGAGCAGTTCTTC. It specifies CASSDLSVVSYNEQFF.

The sample holds a few counts of this clonotype. The genes are TRBV5-1 and TRBJ2-3; 8 bases line up with TRBD1. Germline CDR1 reads SGHRS; CDR2 reads YFSETQ. CDR3 length: 16 amino acids. The junction had 10 bases not matched to a gene; V was cut back by 4 bases and J by 3 bases. The CDR3 nucleotides read TGCGCCAGCAGCGACTTTTTGACAGGGGCAACAGATACGCAGTATTTT. Translating it yields CASSDFLTGATDTQYF.

This clonotype was seen ten or more times. The chain links TRBV18 to TRBJ2-7, with D possibly called TRBD1 or TRBD2 (5 bases each). The CDR3 contains 15 residues. V lost 3 bases and J 3 bases, leaving 15 bases between the germline ends. Per the germline V gene, CDR1 is KGHSH and CDR2 is LQKENI. The CDR3 protein is CASSPIQGPVYEQYF. The CDR3 DNA sequence: TGTGCCAGCTCACCTATCCAGGGACCGGTCTACGAGCAGTACTTC. The full variable domain, with the rest looked up from reference TRBV18 and TRBJ2-7, is NAGVMQNPRHLVRRRGQEARLRCSPMKGHSHVYWYRQLPEEGLKFMVYLQKENIIDESGMPKERFSAEFPKEGPSILRIQQVVRGDSAAYFCASSPIQGPVYEQYFGPGTRLTVT.

This clonotype was seen more than once but under ten times. The chain is built from TRBV18 and TRBJ2-1; D may match TRBD1 or TRBD2 (5 bases each). The CDR3 runs 13 residues. Trimming removed 1 base at V and 9 bases at J, with 10 bases between. Germline loops: CDR1 KGHSH, CDR2 LQKENI. CDR3 sequence reads: CASSPLQAGEQFF. For the CDR3, the DNA is TGTGCCAGCTCACCACTACAGGCGGGTGAGCAGTTCTTC. The full variable domain, its missing parts supplied by reference TRBV18 and TRBJ2-1, is NAGVMQNPRHLVRRRGQEARLRCSPMKGHSHVYWYRQLPEEGLKFMVYLQKENIIDESGMPKERFSAEFPKEGPSILRIQQVVRGDSAAYFCASSPLQAGEQFFGPGTRLTVL.

This clonotype was detected many times. The chain uses TRBV10-3 and TRBJ2-7; TRBD1 or TRBD2 may be the D gene (5 bases each). Germline V CDR1 and CDR2: ENHRY, SYGVKD. The V end was cut by 6 bases, the J end by 0 bases, with 15 bases between. The CDR3 length is 15 residues. The CDR3 nucleotides are TGTGCCATCAGCCCCGGGACCTCCGTCTCCTACGAGCAGTACTTC. It is translated as CAISPGTSVSYEQYF.

The table lists this clonotype with a few counts. This rearrangement joins TRBV7-2 to TRBJ2-5; TRBD1 matches 11 bases. Germline values: CDR1 SGHTA, CDR2 FQGNSA. The V and J ends lost 5 bases and 5 bases, in that order; junction bases with no gene match: 4. CDR3 length: 14 residues. The CDR3 here is CASSRTGGPETQYF. The CDR3 coding sequence is TGTGCCAGCAGCCGGACAGGGGGCCCGGAGACCCAGTACTTC.

This clonotype was detected a few times. This rearrangement joins TRBV6-1 to TRBJ2-7; TRBD2 matches at 7 bases. Germline assignment: CDR1 MNHNS and CDR2 SASEGT. This CDR3 has 13 amino acids. The trim removed 6 bases at V and 4 bases at J, leaving 6 bases unmatched. CDR3 loop: CASSPLSGYEQYF. CDR3 DNA sequence: TGTGCCAGCAGCCCCCTTAGCGGGTACGAGCAGTACTTC.

This clonotype has at least ten counts. The chain combines TRBV4-1 with TRBJ2-1, with a tentative D call TRBD2 (5 bases). This CDR3 spans 15 amino acids. V was shortened by 2 bases and J by 6 bases, with 14 bases between the two germline ends. The germline gives CDR1 MGHRA, CDR2 YSYEKL. CDR3 sequence (DNA): TGCGCCAGCAGCCAACTTTCATCTAGCAGCAATGAGCAGTTCTTC. This encodes CASSQLSSSSNEQFF.